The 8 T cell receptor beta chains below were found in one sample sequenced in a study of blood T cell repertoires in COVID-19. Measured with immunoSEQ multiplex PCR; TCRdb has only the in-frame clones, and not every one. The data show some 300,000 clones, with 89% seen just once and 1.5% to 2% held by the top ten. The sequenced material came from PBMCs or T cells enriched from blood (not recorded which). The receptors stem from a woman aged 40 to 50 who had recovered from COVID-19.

CDR3 residues: CATQDDPAEGYTF. CDR3 bases: TGTGCCACCCAGGACGACCCAGCGGAAGGCTACACCTTC. The chain carries TRBV15 and TRBJ1-2; D gene ambiguous. The germline CDR1 and CDR2 sequences are LNHNV and YYDKDF (reference sequence). This CDR3 comprises 13 residues. V was clipped by 8 bases and J by 8 bases, with 18 bases between them.

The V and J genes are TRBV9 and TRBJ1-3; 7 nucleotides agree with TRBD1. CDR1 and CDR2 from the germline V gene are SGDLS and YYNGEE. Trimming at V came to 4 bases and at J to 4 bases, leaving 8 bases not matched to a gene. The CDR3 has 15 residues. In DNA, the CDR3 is TGTGCCAGCAGCCAACGACAGGGAGGAGGAAACACCATATATTTT. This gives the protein CASSQRQGGGNTIYF.

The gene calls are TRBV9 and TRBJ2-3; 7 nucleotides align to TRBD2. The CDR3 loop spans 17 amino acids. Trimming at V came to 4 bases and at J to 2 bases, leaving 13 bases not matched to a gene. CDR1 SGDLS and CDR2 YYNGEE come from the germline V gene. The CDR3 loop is CASSLFAGDGITDTQYF. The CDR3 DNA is TGTGCCAGCAGCCTCTTCGCGGGAGATGGGATCACAGATACGCAGTATTTT.

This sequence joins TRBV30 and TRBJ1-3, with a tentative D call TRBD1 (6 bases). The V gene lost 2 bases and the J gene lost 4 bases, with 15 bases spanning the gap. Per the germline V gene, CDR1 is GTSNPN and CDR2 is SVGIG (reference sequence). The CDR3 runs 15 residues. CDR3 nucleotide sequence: TGTGCCTGGAGTACCTCAGGGGTACGAGGAAACACCATATATTTT. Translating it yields CAWSTSGVRGNTIYF.

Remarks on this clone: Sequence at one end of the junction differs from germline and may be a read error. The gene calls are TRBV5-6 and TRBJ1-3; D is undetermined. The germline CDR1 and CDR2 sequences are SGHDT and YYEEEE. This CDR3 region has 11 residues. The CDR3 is CASSGRGSPDF. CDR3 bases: TGTGCCAGCAGCGGAAGAGGGTCCCCGGATTTT.

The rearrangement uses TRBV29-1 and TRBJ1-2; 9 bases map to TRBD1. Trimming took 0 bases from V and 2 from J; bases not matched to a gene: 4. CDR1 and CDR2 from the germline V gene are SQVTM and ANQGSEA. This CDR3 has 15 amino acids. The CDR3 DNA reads TGCAGCGTTGAAGACCGGGACAGGGACAACTATGGCTACACCTTC. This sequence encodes CSVEDRDRDNYGYTF. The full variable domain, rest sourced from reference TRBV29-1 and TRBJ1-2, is SAVISQKPSRDICQRGTSLTIQCQVDSQVTMMFWYRQQPGQSLTLIATANQGSEATYESGFVIDKFPISRPNLTFSTLTVSNMSPEDSSIYLCSVEDRDRDNYGYTFGSGTRLTVV.

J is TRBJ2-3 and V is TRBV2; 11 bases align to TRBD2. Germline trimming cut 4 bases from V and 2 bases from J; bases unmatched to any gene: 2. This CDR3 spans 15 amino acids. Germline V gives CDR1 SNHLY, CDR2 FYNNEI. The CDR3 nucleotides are TGTGCCAGCAGTGGACTAGCGGGATACACAGATACGCAGTATTTT. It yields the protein CASSGLAGYTDTQYF.

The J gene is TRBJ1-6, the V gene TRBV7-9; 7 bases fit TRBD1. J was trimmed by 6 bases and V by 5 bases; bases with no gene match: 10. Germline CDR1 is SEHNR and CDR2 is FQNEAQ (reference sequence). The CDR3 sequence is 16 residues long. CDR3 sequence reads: CASSEGRDSLNSPLHF. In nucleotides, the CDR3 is TGTGCCAGCAGCGAAGGACGGGACAGTCTTAATTCACCCCTCCACTTT. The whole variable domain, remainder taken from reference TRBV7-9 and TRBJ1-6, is DTGVSQNPRHKITKRGQNVTFRCDPISEHNRLYWYRQTLGQGPEFLTYFQNEAQLEKSRLLSDRFSAERPKGSFSTLEIQRTEQGDSAMYLCASSEGRDSLNSPLHFGNGTRLTVT.